Following are 25 T cell receptor beta chains from one sample sequenced in a study of T cell repertoires in cytomegalovirus infection. TCRdb redid the calling of the reads with MiXCR, one entry per CDR3 protein. The top ten hold around a sixth of the sample, which has some 160,000 distinct CDR3 sequences, 17% seen once. Material: CD8+ T cells from PBMCs. All receptors come from a human donor in good health (CMV status not recorded). Some clones in this sample may be carry-over from other donors' samples.

A few counts support this clonotype. The chain recombines TRBV6-1 with TRBJ2-5; 9 bases are a match to TRBD1. CDR1 is MNHNS and CDR2 is SASEGT in the germline V gene. This CDR3 contains 16 residues. Trimming removed 2 bases from V and 5 bases from J; junction bases left unmatched: 9. CDR3 nucleotides: TGTGCCAGCAGTGAACCCTTCCGGGACAGGGCCGAGACCCAGTACTTC. Its translation: CASSEPFRDRAETQYF.

This clonotype occurred a few times. The CDR3 DNA sequence: TGCAGCGCAATAGATCCGGGACCTGGCGGGACCCTAGCCAAAAACATTCAGTACTTC. Its protein product is CSAIDPGPGGTLAKNIQYF. The chain uses TRBV29-1 and TRBJ2-4, with D tentatively TRBD2 (6 bases). This CDR3 is built from 19 residues. V gave up 7 bases and J gave up 0 bases, with 28 bases separating them. Germline lookup yields CDR1 SQVTM and CDR2 ANQGSEA.

In this sample, this clonotype turned up many times. The chain's CDR3 is CASSLISGGDEQYF. The CDR3 bases are TGTGCCAGCAGCTTAATTAGCGGGGGGGACGAGCAGTACTTC. The chain combines TRBV7-2 with TRBJ2-7, with 11 bases that match TRBD2. The trim removed 2 bases at V and 5 bases at J, leaving 2 bases unmatched. This CDR3 has 14 amino acids. The germline CDR1 and CDR2 sequences are SGHTA and FQGNSA.

This clonotype showed up just a few times. This chain joins TRBV7-3 and TRBJ2-7, with no clear D. CDR3 length equals 12 residues. In germline, CDR1 is SGHTA, CDR2 FQGTGA. Trimming removed 4 bases at V and 3 bases at J, with 7 bases between. CDR3 sequence (DNA): TGTGCCAGCAGCTCCCCCATCTACGAGCAGTACTTC. Translating gives CASSSPIYEQYF.

This chain connects TRBV7-8 to TRBJ2-3; D is perhaps TRBD1 (6 bases). The V and J ends lost 0 bases and 5 bases respectively, with 9 bases between them. Germline V gives CDR1 SGHVS, CDR2 FQNEAQ. The CDR3 sequence is 14 residues long. Here the CDR3 DNA reads TGTGCCAGCAGCTTAGCGGGGGCGTTAGATACGCAGTATTTT. Its protein product is CASSLAGALDTQYF.

This clonotype was seen a few times. The chain is built from TRBV12-3 or TRBV12-4 and TRBJ2-5; 7 bases match TRBD2. CDR3 length: 14 residues. V was clipped by 1 base and J by 5 bases; unmatched bases: 4. The CDR3 spells CASSLGRGGETQYF. As DNA, the CDR3 is TGTGCCAGCAGTTTAGGGCGGGGAGGGGAGACCCAGTACTTC.

This clonotype has just a few counts. The chain employs TRBV28 and TRBJ2-1; D remains ambiguous. Germline-derived CDR1 and CDR2 are MDHEN and SYDVKM. This CDR3 contains 15 residues. Trimming stripped 2 bases from V and 6 bases from J, with 14 bases between. DNA of the CDR3: TGTGCCAGCAGTTTAGTGGAGTCCTCGAGCAATGAGCAGTTCTTC. Residues: CASSLVESSSNEQFF.

The chain joins TRBV29-1 to TRBJ1-1; 11 nucleotides match TRBD1. CDR3 length: 11 amino acids. Germline trimming cut 6 bases from V and 7 bases from J; bases unmatched to any gene: 1. Per germline, CDR1 SQVTM and CDR2 ANQGSEA. The CDR3 reads CSVGQGDEAFF. For the CDR3, the DNA is TGCAGCGTGGGACAGGGGGATGAAGCTTTCTTT. Filled out from reference TRBV29-1 and TRBJ1-1, the complete variable domain reads SAVISQKPSRDICQRGTSLTIQCQVDSQVTMMFWYRQQPGQSLTLIATANQGSEATYESGFVIDKFPISRPNLTFSTLTVSNMSPEDSSIYLCSVGQGDEAFFGQGTRLTVV.

This clonotype has just a few counts. V usage is TRBV12-3 or TRBV12-4 and J usage is TRBJ1-6, with D possibly being TRBD1 (6 bases). There are 17 residues in the CDR3. V lost 5 bases to trimming and J lost 10 bases, with 24 bases between them. CDR3 protein: CASSPPGFDGGGSPLHF. CDR3 in DNA: TGTGCCAGCAGTCCCCCCGGGTTTGATGGTGGGGGCTCACCCCTCCACTTT.

The chain carries TRBV6-5 and TRBJ1-1; no reliable D call. V gave up 5 bases and J gave up 4 bases, with 11 bases separating them. From germline, CDR1 is MNHEY and CDR2 SVGAGI. This CDR3 is built from 13 residues. CDR3 sequence (DNA): TGTGCCAGCAGTCAAGGTTCGAGCACTGAAGCTTTCTTT. Residues: CASSQGSSTEAFF.

The V and J genes are TRBV4-1 and TRBJ1-5; D unclear. CDR3 length equals 13 residues. In germline, CDR1 is MGHRA, CDR2 YSYEKL. Deletions cut 4 bases from V and 5 bases from J, with 9 bases between. In DNA form, the CDR3 reads TGCGCCAGCAGCCCGGTAGGAGATCAGCCCCAGCATTTT. This translates into CASSPVGDQPQHF.

This clonotype has just a few counts. J is TRBJ1-2 and V is TRBV29-1; D unclear. Trimming took 5 bases from V and 2 from J, leaving 3 bases between them. The CDR3 loop spans 10 amino acids. The germline gives CDR1 SQVTM, CDR2 ANQGSEA. DNA of the CDR3: TGCAGCGTTTCAAACTATGGCTACACCTTC. Translation gives CSVSNYGYTF.

The table lists this clonotype with many counts. The rearrangement uses TRBV5-1 and TRBJ2-1, with 9 bases fitting TRBD1. There are 15 residues in the CDR3. J gave up 3 bases and V 0 bases, and 1 base lay outside the gene matches. Germline V gene lookup returns CDR1 SGHRS and CDR2 YFSETQ. For the CDR3, the DNA is TGCGCCAGCAGCTTGGTGGGACAGGGCTACAATGAGCAGTTCTTC. It is translated as CASSLVGQGYNEQFF.

CDR3 region: CSVDPGGGEQFF. In DNA form, the CDR3 reads TGCAGCGTTGATCCAGGGGGCGGTGAGCAGTTCTTC. The chain couples TRBV29-1 to TRBJ2-1; 8 positions match TRBD1. The junction had 4 bases not matched to a gene; V was cut back by 3 bases and J by 9 bases. The CDR3 runs to 12 residues. Germline V gene data show CDR1 as SQVTM and CDR2 as ANQGSEA.

This clonotype was recorded a few times. The rearrangement links TRBV7-4 to TRBJ1-4, with D possibly being TRBD1 (5 bases). Per germline, CDR1 SGHVT and CDR2 SQSDAQ. Trimming stripped 1 base from V and 4 bases from J, with 16 bases between. The CDR3 runs to 17 residues. The chain's CDR3 is CASSLELPRGFNEKLFF. The CDR3 DNA reads TGTGCCAGCAGCTTAGAACTGCCACGGGGGTTTAATGAAAAACTGTTTTTT.

The chain joins TRBV20-1 to TRBJ2-1, with 9 bases lining up with TRBD1. V was pared by 0 bases and J by 7 bases, with 4 bases of the junction left unmatched. Per the germline V gene, CDR1 is DFQATT and CDR2 is SNEGSKA (reference sequence). The CDR3 length is 14 residues. CDR3 DNA sequence: TGCAGTGCTAGAGAACAGGGGGCGTGGAATGAGCAGTTCTTC. Translating it yields CSAREQGAWNEQFF.

CDR3 nucleotide sequence: TGTGCCAGCAGCCACAGGGGGTATTACGACGAGCAGTACTTC. Amino acids: CASSHRGYYDEQYF. The gene calls are TRBV6-2 or TRBV6-3 and TRBJ2-7; 8 bases map to TRBD1. Germline CDR1 MNHEY, CDR2 SVGEGT. CDR3 size: 14 residues. Germline trimming cut 6 bases from V and 5 bases from J; bases unmatched to any gene: 9.

This clonotype was detected only a few times. The chain employs TRBV28 and TRBJ1-1; possible D gene TRBD1, 5 bases. Trimming shortened V by 4 bases and J by 4 bases, and 19 bases separated the two germline ends. This CDR3 has 16 amino acids. The germline V gene encodes CDR1 MDHEN and CDR2 SYDVKM. Written as DNA, the CDR3 is TGTGCCAGCAGTTCGGGCTTGGACATGGTGGGCACTGAAGCTTTCTTT. Translating gives CASSSGLDMVGTEAFF.

The sample holds many counts of this clonotype. V and J are TRBV7-8 and TRBJ2-3; D is unresolved. The CDR3 totals 12 residues. The V end lost 1 base, the J end lost 5 bases, and 4 bases lay between the germline ends. CDR1 is SGHVS and CDR2 is FQNEAQ in the germline V gene. CDR3 residues: CASSLVGDTQYF. DNA of the CDR3: TGTGCCAGCAGCTTAGTAGGAGATACGCAGTATTTT.

This clonotype has only a few counts. V and J are TRBV7-3 and TRBJ2-7; D is perhaps TRBD1 (6 bases). Germline V gene lookup returns CDR1 SGHTA and CDR2 FQGTGA. V was trimmed by 2 bases and J by 3 bases, leaving 14 bases between them. CDR3 length: 15 amino acids. CDR3 sequence reads: CASSLGSWGHYEQYF. CDR3 sequence (DNA): TGTGCCAGCAGCTTAGGGTCCTGGGGGCACTACGAGCAGTACTTC.

This clonotype showed up just a few times. The chain links TRBV7-9 to TRBJ1-1, with no clear D. The V end lost 2 bases, the J end lost 10 bases, and 11 bases lay between the germline ends. There are 12 residues in the CDR3. Germline loops: CDR1 SEHNR, CDR2 FQNEAQ (reference sequence). The CDR3 protein is CASSLPGEVAFF. The CDR3 bases are TGTGCCAGCAGCTTACCGGGTGAGGTAGCTTTCTTT.

The CDR3 loop is CASSFRENMNTEAFF. DNA of the CDR3: TGTGCCAGCAGCTTTAGGGAGAACATGAACACTGAAGCTTTCTTT. The chain links TRBV7-6 to TRBJ1-1; D is ambiguous. Between the trimmed V and J ends, which lost 3 bases and 0 bases, there was a span of 11 bases. CDR3 size: 15 residues. The germline V gene has CDR1 SGHVS and CDR2 FNYEAQ.

Details on this clonotype: An end of the junction does not agree with germline; a read error may underlie this. This rearrangement joins TRBV6-2 or TRBV6-3 to TRBJ1-5; 7 bases fit TRBD1. This CDR3 is 14 amino acids long. In germline, CDR1 is MNHEY, CDR2 SVGEGT. The CDR3 sequence: CARSWDRDNQPQHF. The CDR3 bases are TGTGCCCGCAGTTGGGACAGAGACAATCAGCCCCAGCATTTT.

This clonotype was detected many times. The chain combines TRBV28 with TRBJ2-5; TRBD1 agrees at 9 bases. The CDR3 length is 15 residues. Germline CDR1 MDHEN, CDR2 SYDVKM. The junction had 13 bases not matched to a gene; V was cut back by 7 bases and J by 7 bases. The DNA of the CDR3 is TGTGCCAGCAAACGGGACAGGGCGAATGAACGGACCCAGTACTTC. Its protein is CASKRDRANERTQYF.

The chain is built from TRBV20-1 and TRBJ2-1, with D perhaps matching TRBD2 (5 bases). The CDR3 contains 14 residues. V dropped 3 bases and J dropped 0 bases, with 9 bases sitting between them. Germline V gene sequence: CDR1 DFQATT, CDR2 SNEGSKA (reference sequence). CDR3 DNA: TGCAGTGCTAGGGACTTTAGCTCCTACAATGAGCAGTTCTTC. This translates into CSARDFSSYNEQFF.